Below, 26 T cell receptor beta chains from the same sample are listed, as sequenced in a study of CD8+ T cells in alopecia areata. Following extraction, RNA underwent reverse transcription to cDNA, which served as the sequencing template. The assay was immunoSEQ multiplex PCR, and TCRdb's table has in-frame clones only and misses some. The sample carries fewer than 250,000 clones, around three fifths recorded once. The treatment here: oral pan-JAK inhibitor, 5-10 mg twice daily. Material: CD4+ T cells sorted from blood, obtained at week 24, from a patient treated with tofacitinib. These receptors were taken from a human donor with alopecia areata.

In this sample, this clone turned up a few times. The chain employs TRBV18 and TRBJ1-2; maybe TRBD1 (5 bases). Germline V gene sequence: CDR1 KGHSH, CDR2 LQKENI. Deletions cut 4 bases from V and 1 base from J, with 10 bases between. The CDR3 has 14 amino acids. DNA of the CDR3: TGTGCCAGCTCACGCGGGGCGAATAACTATGGCTACACCTTC. This translates into CASSRGANNYGYTF.

The CDR3 sequence is CAWSPPGQGYEQYF. The CDR3 coding sequence is TGTGCCTGGAGTCCCCCGGGACAGGGCTACGAGCAGTACTTC. This chain joins TRBV30 and TRBJ2-7, with 9 bases fitting TRBD1. In germline, CDR1 is GTSNPN, CDR2 SVGIG (reference sequence). The CDR3 is 14 residues long. The V segment lost 2 bases and the J segment 3 bases; nucleotides outside the gene matches: 5.

The rearrangement uses TRBV10-3 and TRBJ1-4, with 7 bases matching TRBD1. The germline gives CDR1 ENHRY, CDR2 SYGVKD. Trimming took 4 bases from V and 8 from J; bases not matched to a gene: 4. The CDR3 extends over 13 amino acids. The CDR3 nucleotides are TGTGCCATCAGTGCGACAGGGTTGGAAAAACTGTTTTTT. It specifies CAISATGLEKLFF.

The chain joins TRBV6-1 to TRBJ1-2; no definite D call. CDR1 MNHNS and CDR2 SASEGT come from the germline V gene. The CDR3 contains 11 residues. V was trimmed by 7 bases and J by 3 bases, leaving 6 bases between them. This chain's CDR3 is CASILDYGYTF. The DNA of the CDR3 is TGTGCCAGCATCTTGGACTATGGCTACACCTTC.

CDR3 nucleotides: TGTGCCAGCAGCGCGATAAGAGGGGCCTCCTACGAGCAGTACTTC. Protein product: CASSAIRGASYEQYF. The chain carries TRBV6-1 and TRBJ2-7, with D possibly called TRBD1 or TRBD2 (5 bases each). Germline-derived CDR1 and CDR2 are MNHNS and SASEGT. Deletions cut 6 bases from V and 0 bases from J, with 15 bases between. This CDR3 has 15 residues.

The genes are TRBV11-2 and TRBJ2-7; 10 positions agree with TRBD1. The ends lost 5 bases at V and 6 bases at J; junction bases unmatched: 13. The germline V gene has CDR1 SGHAT and CDR2 FQNNGV. This CDR3 contains 16 residues. The CDR3 loop reads CASSPHGGQGRIEQYF. The CDR3 region has the DNA TGTGCCAGCAGCCCCCATGGGGGACAGGGGCGGATCGAGCAGTACTTC.

This chain links TRBV11-2 with TRBJ2-2, with D perhaps given as TRBD1 or TRBD2 (5 bases each). Germline V gene sequence: CDR1 SGHAT, CDR2 FQNNGV. Trimming shortened V by 1 base and J by 4 bases, and 16 bases separated the two germline ends. CDR3 length: 17 residues. CDR3 nucleotides: TGTGCCAGCAGCTTAGCGCGGGTGGGGCCAAGCACCGGGGAGCTGTTTTTT. Its protein product is CASSLARVGPSTGELFF.

This chain uses TRBV6-6 with TRBJ2-7; TRBD1 matches at 7 bases. This CDR3 is 15 amino acids long. Germline assignment: CDR1 MNHNY and CDR2 SVGAGI (reference sequence). Trimming took 0 bases from V and 1 from J; bases not matched to a gene: 3. The CDR3, as DNA: TGTGCCAGCAGTTACTCGACGACAGGGTCCTACGAGCAGTACTTC. As protein: CASSYSTTGSYEQYF.

This CDR3 reads CASSTGQGNEQFF. The CDR3 DNA follows: TGTGCCAGCAGCACGGGACAGGGAAATGAGCAGTTCTTC. The V and J genes are TRBV5-6 and TRBJ2-1; TRBD1 matches at 9 bases. The V segment lost 4 bases and the J segment 7 bases; nucleotides outside the gene matches: 3. Looked up from germline, CDR1 is SGHDT and CDR2 is YYEEEE. The CDR3 has 13 residues.

This clone has just one count. The rearrangement joins TRBV5-4 to TRBJ2-3, with D perhaps being TRBD1 or TRBD2 (5 bases each). The CDR3 covers 14 residues. The V gene's germline CDR1 is SGHNT and CDR2 YYREEE (reference sequence). Between the trimmed V and J ends, which lost 5 bases and 5 bases, there was a span of 15 bases. CDR3 DNA sequence: TGTGCCAGCAGGGATGGGGGTCCTGAAGATACGCAGTATTTT. This gives the protein CASRDGGPEDTQYF.

The chain joins TRBV29-1 to TRBJ2-7; TRBD1 matches at 7 bases. The V and J ends lost 6 bases and 2 bases, in that order; junction bases with no gene match: 13. The CDR3 spans 15 residues. From germline, CDR1 is SQVTM and CDR2 ANQGSEA. For the CDR3, the DNA is TGCAGCGTCCAGAAGGGACAGAAAAATCCCTACGAGCAGTACTTC. Translation gives CSVQKGQKNPYEQYF.

In regard to this clone: Other DNA sequences in this specimen translate into the identical CDR3. The rearrangement uses TRBV6-1 and TRBJ1-2; tentative D call: TRBD1 (6 bases). Between the trimmed V and J ends, which lost 3 bases and 0 bases, there was a span of 11 bases. The CDR3 spans 15 residues. Germline assignment: CDR1 MNHNS and CDR2 SASEGT. The CDR3 nucleotides are TGTGCCAGCAGTGAGACAGGACTTTCTAACTATGGCTACACCTTC. It encodes CASSETGLSNYGYTF.

The chain recombines TRBV19 with TRBJ1-6; 7 nucleotides line up with TRBD1. J was trimmed by 7 bases and V by 7 bases; bases with no gene match: 7. The CDR3 extends over 14 amino acids. CDR1 is LNHDA, CDR2 SQIVND, per germline (reference sequence). This CDR3 is CASNGGQRNSPLHF. As DNA, the CDR3 is TGTGCCAGTAATGGGGGACAGAGAAATTCACCCCTCCACTTT. The full variable domain, its missing parts supplied by reference TRBV19 and TRBJ1-6, is DGGITQSPKYLFRKEGQNVTLSCEQNLNHDAMYWYRQDPGQGLRLIYYSQIVNDFQKGDIAEGYSVSREKKESFPLTVTSAQKNPTAFYLCASNGGQRNSPLHFGNGTRLTVT.

The DNA for the CDR3 is TGTGCCAGCAGCGCATCACCCGGGGGGGTACCTTCCTACAATGAGCAGTTCTTC. Amino acids: CASSASPGGVPSYNEQFF. This sequence joins TRBV9 and TRBJ2-1; 8 bases fit TRBD2. Germline assignment: CDR1 SGDLS and CDR2 YYNGEE. The V and J ends lost 3 bases and 1 base, in that order; junction bases with no gene match: 12. There are 18 residues in the CDR3.

This chain connects TRBV27 to TRBJ2-5; no firm D call. The CDR3 covers 13 residues. The germline V gene has CDR1 MNHEY and CDR2 SMNVEV (reference sequence). Between the trimmed V and J ends, which lost 2 bases and 4 bases, there was a span of 8 bases. CDR3 sequence (DNA): TGTGCCAGCAGTTTAGCAACTCGAGAGACCCAGTACTTC. This sequence encodes CASSLATRETQYF.

The chain carries TRBV5-4 and TRBJ1-6; D remains unclear. The germline CDR1 and CDR2 sequences are SGHNT and YYREEE (reference sequence). Trimming took 0 bases from V and 7 from J, leaving 2 bases between them. The CDR3 length is 12 residues. The CDR3 DNA follows: TGTGCCAGCAGCTTGGTGAATTCACCCCTCCACTTT. Amino acids: CASSLVNSPLHF.

This chain uses TRBV4-3 with TRBJ2-1; D assignment may be TRBD1 or TRBD2 (5 bases each). Germline V gene lookup returns CDR1 LGHNA and CDR2 YSLEER. Trimming stripped 1 base from V and 6 bases from J, with 7 bases between. The CDR3 contains 13 residues. The CDR3 DNA is TGCGCCAGCAGCCAAGTAGGGACCAATGAGCAGTTCTTC. Translation gives CASSQVGTNEQFF.

This clone has just a few counts. The genes are TRBV29-1 and TRBJ2-3, with D tentatively TRBD1 (6 bases). CDR3 length equals 14 residues. The V end lost 3 bases, the J end lost 2 bases, and 12 bases lay between the germline ends. Per the germline V gene, CDR1 is SQVTM and CDR2 is ANQGSEA. The CDR3 region has the DNA TGCAGCGTTGATCTGGGGGCCACCACAGATACGCAGTATTTT. Amino acid sequence: CSVDLGATTDTQYF.

On this clone itself: The sample contains more than one DNA sequence encoding this CDR3. The chain couples TRBV5-1 to TRBJ2-5; TRBD2 matches at 10 bases. This CDR3 contains 15 residues. In germline, CDR1 is SGHRS, CDR2 YFSETQ. V was clipped by 2 bases and J by 4 bases; unmatched bases: 5. CDR3 DNA: TGCGCCAGCAGCTTTAGTAGCGGGGGGAGAGAGACCCAGTACTTC. Protein sequence: CASSFSSGGRETQYF.

J is TRBJ2-6 and V is TRBV29-1, with 7 bases that match TRBD1. CDR1 is SQVTM, CDR2 ANQGSEA, per germline. The CDR3 runs to 17 residues. The junction had 13 bases not matched to a gene; V was cut back by 6 bases and J by 2 bases. The CDR3 here is CSVTNPTGAAGANVLTF. The CDR3 DNA reads as TGCAGCGTCACAAACCCTACAGGGGCCGCTGGGGCCAACGTCCTGACTTTC.

The genes are TRBV29-1 and TRBJ2-7; D is unclear. The CDR3 sequence is 14 residues long. Looked up from germline, CDR1 is SQVTM and CDR2 is ANQGSEA. Trimming took off 1 base at V and 1 base at J, with 11 bases between the two ends. The CDR3 DNA is TGCAGCGTTGAAGGCTACGGTGGTTCCTACGAGCAGTACTTC. Translation: CSVEGYGGSYEQYF.

A word on this clone: One end of the junction is discordant with germline, which a read error may explain. The chain uses TRBV5-1 and TRBJ2-2; 7 nucleotides agree with TRBD2. The CDR3 is 15 amino acids. Germline V gene data show CDR1 as SGHRS and CDR2 as YFSETQ. CDR3 sequence (DNA): TGCGCCAGCAAGGGGAGGGAGACGAACACCGGGGAGCCGTTTTTT. Translating it yields CASKGRETNTGEPFF.

The chain is built from TRBV6-6 and TRBJ1-2; D might be TRBD1 (5 bases). The ends were cut back, 9 bases at V and 5 bases at J, with 10 bases in the middle. The CDR3 runs to 11 residues. Germline CDR1 and CDR2: MNHNY and SVGAGI (reference sequence). The CDR3 DNA follows: TGTGCCAGTTTTTCAGGGTATGGCTACACCTTC. This codes for CASFSGYGYTF.

In this sample, this clone turned up a few times. The V gene is TRBV10-3, the J gene TRBJ2-7; no reliable D call. This CDR3 has 12 amino acids. V shed 6 bases and J shed 5 bases, with 11 bases lying between them. The germline gives CDR1 ENHRY, CDR2 SYGVKD. CDR3 nucleotide sequence: TGTGCCATCAGCTGGGAAGGGAACGAGCAGTACTTC. It translates to CAISWEGNEQYF.

V and J are TRBV5-6 and TRBJ2-7; D gene ambiguous. This CDR3 contains 15 residues. V lost 4 bases and J 0 bases, leaving 14 bases between the germline ends. The germline V gene has CDR1 SGHDT and CDR2 YYEEEE. The CDR3 spells CASSHRRTSSYEQYF. The CDR3 coding sequence is TGTGCCAGCAGCCATAGACGGACGAGCTCCTACGAGCAGTACTTC. Using reference TRBV5-6 and TRBJ2-7 for the parts outside the CDR3, the full variable domain is DAGVTQSPTHLIKTRGQQVTLRCSPKSGHDTVSWYQQALGQGPQFIFQYYEEEERQRGNFPDRFSGHQFPNYSSELNVNALLLGDSALYLCASSHRRTSSYEQYFGPGTRLTVT.

A few counts support this clone. The rearrangement uses TRBV7-2 and TRBJ2-3; 7 nucleotides match TRBD2. With 0 bases clipped from V and 2 bases from J, the junction kept 5 bases outside the gene matches. The CDR3 contains 16 residues. Per the germline V gene, CDR1 is SGHTA and CDR2 is FQGNSA. This chain's CDR3 is CASSLAPGLLTDTQYF. Written as DNA, the CDR3 is TGTGCCAGCAGCTTAGCACCGGGACTACTCACAGATACGCAGTATTTT.